A selection of T cell receptor beta chains follows, all from one sample in a study of response to subunit inactivated influenza vaccine. TCRdb re-called the RT-PCR reads through MiXCR, storing one row per CDR3 protein. This sample has about 540,000 distinct CDR3 sequences, with approximately 24% found just once. This sample also belongs to another study, concerning T cells expressing NK-cell markers.

This specimen consisted of CD4+ T cells sorted from PBMCs, obtained 11 to 12 days after vaccination. The source of these receptors is a man between 50 and 59 years old who received an inactivated influenza vaccine. The CDR3 runs from the conserved cysteine through the conserved F or W. The D gene is left open where the match is weak. Where a row states a size, it is once, few, many or the class of an expanded clone; other rows omit it.

D: NA; J: TRBJ2-7; size: many; V: TRBV18; DNA: TGTGCCAGCTCACCACTTCCATACGCCTTGGGGGTCTACGAGCAGTACTTC; CDR3: CASSPLPYALGVYEQYF
D: NA; J: TRBJ1-3; size: few; V: TRBV12-3/TRBV12-4; DNA: TGTGCCAGCAGTTTACTGGGGGACACCATATATTTT; CDR3: CASSLLGDTIYF
D: NA; J: TRBJ1-1; size: NA; V: TRBV20-1; DNA: TGCAGTGCTAGAATCACTGAAGCTTTCTTT; CDR3: CSARITEAFF
D: NA; J: TRBJ2-7; size: NA; V: TRBV4-2; DNA: TGTGCCAGCAGCCAAGACGTTGGCTACGAGCAGTACTTC; CDR3: CASSQDVGYEQYF
D: TRBD1; J: TRBJ2-3; size: few; V: TRBV5-1; DNA: TGCGCCAGCAGCCAGACAGGGGGCAACACAGATACGCAGTATTTT; CDR3: CASSQTGGNTDTQYF
D: NA; J: TRBJ2-5; size: NA; V: TRBV2; DNA: TGTGCCAGCAGTGAGTTGGCAGGGGCACAAGAGACCCAGTACTTC; CDR3: CASSELAGAQETQYF
D: NA; J: TRBJ2-5; size: few; V: TRBV6-2/TRBV6-3; DNA: TGTGCCAGCAGTTACTGGGAAGGTGAGACCCAGTACTTC; CDR3: CASSYWEGETQYF
D: TRBD1; J: TRBJ2-7; size: few; V: TRBV5-1; DNA: TGCGCCAGCAGCACAGGGGGTCAATACGAGCAGTACTTC; CDR3: CASSTGGQYEQYF
D: TRBD1; J: TRBJ1-2; size: NA; V: TRBV10-3; DNA: TGTGCCATCAGAGGACAGGGCGTGGATGGCTACACCTTC; CDR3: CAIRGQGVDGYTF
D: NA; J: TRBJ2-1; size: few; V: TRBV12-3/TRBV12-4; DNA: TGTGCCAGCAGCCCAGAGAGTGGTCGGAGCTACAATGAGCAGTTCTTC; CDR3: CASSPESGRSYNEQFF
D: NA; J: TRBJ1-4; size: NA; V: TRBV10-3; DNA: TGTGCCATCAGTGAACGGGGGCGCGGTGAAAAACTGTTTTTT; CDR3: CAISERGRGEKLFF
D: TRBD2; J: TRBJ2-1; size: many; V: TRBV9; DNA: TGTGCCAGCAGCGTAGGGTCGGGGGGGAACAATGAGCAGTTCTTC; CDR3: CASSVGSGGNNEQFF
D: NA; J: TRBJ1-2; size: few; V: TRBV3-1; DNA: TGTGCCAGCAGCCAAGGTCCGGGCTCCGGCTATGGCTACACCTTC; CDR3: CASSQGPGSGYGYTF
D: TRBD2; J: TRBJ2-2; size: many; V: TRBV6-1; DNA: TGTGCCAGCAGTGCTGGGAGGGCGACCGGGGAGCTGTTTTTT; CDR3: CASSAGRATGELFF
D: NA; J: TRBJ1-2; size: NA; V: TRBV10-3; DNA: TGTGCCATCAGTGATCCAGGGATAGGCTATGGCTACACCTTC; CDR3: CAISDPGIGYGYTF
D: TRBD1; J: TRBJ1-2; size: NA; V: TRBV20-1; DNA: TGCAGTGCTAGCGACCAGGGGGCGTTTGGCTACACCTTC; CDR3: CSASDQGAFGYTF